Following are 22 T cell receptor beta chains from one sample sequenced in a study of blood T cell repertoires in COVID-19. Assay: immunoSEQ multiplex PCR; the TCRdb copy retains only in-frame clones and omits some. The data show about 240,000 clones, approximately 84% seen once. Sequenced: PBMCs or T cells enriched from blood (not recorded which). These receptors all come from a woman aged 40 to 50 with acute COVID-19.

This clone was observed a single time. The CDR3 protein is CASSLGPYLGLAANVETQYF. The CDR3 coding sequence is TGTGCCAGCAGCTTGGGACCCTACCTGGGACTAGCGGCGAATGTGGAGACCCAGTACTTC. This sequence joins TRBV5-4 and TRBJ2-5, with 11 bases matching TRBD2. V was clipped by 0 bases and J by 5 bases; unmatched bases: 18. Germline lookup yields CDR1 SGHNT and CDR2 YYREEE (reference sequence). The CDR3 runs 20 residues.

V and J are TRBV11-2 and TRBJ2-7, with D tentatively TRBD2 (6 bases). Per germline, CDR1 SGHAT and CDR2 FQNNGV. The CDR3 covers 15 residues. Trimming pared 5 bases from V and 3 bases from J, leaving 17 bases between. CDR3 protein: CASSPIRDGGYEQYF. The CDR3 nucleotides read TGTGCCAGCAGCCCAATACGGGACGGGGGCTACGAGCAGTACTTC. Full variable domain (outside the CDR3, taken from reference TRBV11-2 and TRBJ2-7): EAGVAQSPRYKIIEKRQSVAFWCNPISGHATLYWYQQILGQGPKLLIQFQNNGVVDDSQLPKDRFSAERLKGVDSTLKIQPAKLEDSAVYLCASSPIRDGGYEQYFGPGTRLTVT.

The chain is built from TRBV5-6 and TRBJ1-5, with 10 nucleotides matching TRBD1. Germline CDR1 and CDR2: SGHDT and YYEEEE. The trim removed 1 base at V and 10 bases at J, leaving 8 bases unmatched. The CDR3 consists of 15 residues. The CDR3: CASSLLRQGARPQHF. The CDR3 DNA reads as TGTGCCAGCAGCTTGTTGAGACAGGGGGCTCGACCCCAGCATTTT.

The chain links TRBV5-5 to TRBJ2-7; 7 bases line up with TRBD1. Trimming removed 0 bases from V and 0 bases from J; junction bases left unmatched: 3. Germline V gene lookup returns CDR1 SGHKS and CDR2 YYEKEE (reference sequence). CDR3 length equals 15 residues. The CDR3 nucleotides are TGTGCCAGCAGCTTGGTTAGGGACAGCTCCTACGAGCAGTACTTC. It yields the protein CASSLVRDSSYEQYF.

V and J are TRBV19 and TRBJ2-1; TRBD2 is a possible D gene (5 bases). With 2 bases removed from V and 9 bases from J, the gap between germline ends came to 20 bases. The CDR3 extends over 16 amino acids. CDR1 LNHDA and CDR2 SQIVND come from the germline V gene (reference sequence). The CDR3 bases are TGTGCCAGTAGTATACTCCGGGAATTCCTGACGGGTGAGCAGTTCTTC. This translates into CASSILREFLTGEQFF.

The V and J genes are TRBV11-1 and TRBJ2-1; 7 positions match TRBD2. Unmatched junction bases numbered 4, after V lost 2 bases and J lost 3 bases. Germline V gene sequence: CDR1 SGHAT, CDR2 FQDESV (reference sequence). This CDR3 comprises 15 residues. This CDR3 is CASSLLGLGYNEQFF. The CDR3 DNA reads as TGTGCCAGCAGCTTATTAGGACTAGGCTACAATGAGCAGTTCTTC.

The CDR3 here is CASIQEGGSTEAFF. As DNA, the CDR3 is TGTGCCAGCATCCAAGAGGGAGGGAGTACTGAAGCTTTCTTT. The chain is built from TRBV25-1 and TRBJ1-1, with D unresolved. The V end lost 7 bases, the J end lost 5 bases, and 17 bases lay between the germline ends. The germline gives CDR1 MGHDK, CDR2 SYGVNS. The CDR3 has 14 amino acids.

The chain recombines TRBV24-1 with TRBJ1-1; TRBD1 might be the D (6 bases). Germline CDR1 and CDR2: KGHDR and SFDVKD. There are 12 residues in the CDR3. Trimming cost V 10 bases and J 4 bases, with 12 bases left between them. In DNA form, the CDR3 reads TGTGCCACAGGGGGAAGCGCCACTGAAGCTTTCTTT. Residues: CATGGSATEAFF.

The V call is TRBV19, the J call TRBJ2-1; 12 bases fit TRBD2. The V gene's germline CDR1 is LNHDA and CDR2 SQIVND (reference sequence). V lost 6 bases, J lost 4 bases, and 4 bases stayed unmatched. This CDR3 has 15 amino acids. This CDR3 is CASRGTSGLYNEQFF. DNA of the CDR3: TGTGCCAGTAGGGGGACTAGCGGGCTTTACAATGAGCAGTTCTTC.

V usage is TRBV3-1 (or the pseudogene TRBV3-2) and J usage is TRBJ2-1; 10 bases are a match to TRBD2. This CDR3 region has 16 residues. V lost 1 base and J lost 12; bases outside the gene matches: 12. Germline loops: CDR1 LGHDT, CDR2 YNNKEL (reference sequence). The CDR3: CASSQARPSGSRRQFF. The CDR3 region has the DNA TGTGCCAGCAGCCAAGCTAGGCCTAGCGGGAGCAGGCGGCAGTTCTTC.

The V gene is TRBV11-2, the J gene TRBJ1-1; a possible D gene is TRBD1 (6 bases). Trimming removed 9 bases at V and 2 bases at J, with 13 bases between. Germline CDR1 and CDR2: SGHAT and FQNNGV. This CDR3 has 13 amino acids. In DNA, the CDR3 is TGTGCCAGTTCCACAGGGATCAACACTGAAGCTTTCTTT. Amino acids: CASSTGINTEAFF.

This sequence joins TRBV6-1 and TRBJ1-1, with 7 bases aligning to TRBD1. Trimming removed 4 bases from V and 2 bases from J; junction bases left unmatched: 10. The CDR3 runs to 16 residues. The germline V gene encodes CDR1 MNHNS and CDR2 SASEGT. CDR3 sequence reads: CASSAGTASINTEAFF. The CDR3 DNA follows: TGTGCCAGCAGTGCGGGGACAGCAAGTATTAACACTGAAGCTTTCTTT.

The rearrangement joins TRBV19 to TRBJ1-1, with 9 bases that match TRBD1. The CDR3 runs to 15 residues. From germline, CDR1 is LNHDA and CDR2 SQIVND (reference sequence). V shed 4 bases and J 5 bases; nucleotides not matched to a gene: 8. The CDR3 protein is CASSTPRTGETEAFF. The CDR3 nucleotides are TGTGCCAGTAGTACTCCGAGGACAGGGGAGACTGAAGCTTTCTTT.

The chain links TRBV7-9 to TRBJ1-6, with TRBD1 matching 8 bases. With 5 bases clipped from V and 5 bases from J, the junction kept 5 bases outside the gene matches. The CDR3 has 15 amino acids. Germline V gene lookup returns CDR1 SEHNR and CDR2 FQNEAQ (reference sequence). The CDR3, as DNA: TGTGCCAGCAGCGGACAGGGACATGATAATTCACCCCTCCACTTT. Translated: CASSGQGHDNSPLHF.

This clone was recorded a few times. The CDR3 loop reads CASSPWTSGRARNEQFF. In DNA, the CDR3 is TGTGCCAGCAGCCCCTGGACTAGCGGGAGGGCCCGGAATGAGCAGTTCTTC. The rearrangement joins TRBV7-9 to TRBJ2-1; 15 bases match TRBD2. CDR1 is SEHNR, CDR2 FQNEAQ, per germline (reference sequence). J gave up 7 bases and V 5 bases, and 9 bases lay outside the gene matches. This CDR3 is built from 17 residues.

V usage is TRBV9 and J usage is TRBJ2-1; D is ambiguous. CDR3 size: 16 residues. Trimming removed 0 bases from V and 3 bases from J, with 13 bases in between. Germline V CDR1 and CDR2: SGDLS, YYNGEE. This CDR3 reads CASSVVAERFYNEQFF. The CDR3 DNA reads as TGTGCCAGCAGCGTAGTCGCGGAGCGTTTCTACAATGAGCAGTTCTTC.

The chain joins TRBV3-1 (or the pseudogene TRBV3-2) to TRBJ2-7; 8 bases are shared with TRBD2. The CDR3 has 12 residues. Germline V CDR1 and CDR2: LGHDT, YNNKEL (reference sequence). V was pared by 4 bases and J by 7 bases, with 3 bases of the junction left unmatched. In DNA form, the CDR3 reads TGTGCCAGCAGCCCGCCGGGAGGGGAGCAGTACTTC. It codes for CASSPPGGEQYF.

The rearrangement uses TRBV5-1 and TRBJ2-5; D perhaps matches TRBD2 (6 bases). V was trimmed by 4 bases and J by 1 base, leaving 11 bases between them. Germline assignment: CDR1 SGHRS and CDR2 YFSETQ. The CDR3 length is 14 residues. This CDR3 reads CASSVGTFQETQYF. The CDR3, as DNA: TGCGCCAGCAGCGTCGGGACTTTCCAAGAGACCCAGTACTTC.

This clone came up a few times. The chain joins TRBV19 to TRBJ1-6; D gene uncertain. Germline V gene lookup returns CDR1 LNHDA and CDR2 SQIVND (reference sequence). This CDR3 has 16 residues. Trimming took off 3 bases at V and 10 bases at J, with 19 bases between the two ends. The CDR3 DNA is TGTGCCAGTAGTATTTTGTCCGGGGTAAAGGAGTCACCCCTCCACTTT. As protein: CASSILSGVKESPLHF.

This chain links TRBV7-9 with TRBJ1-1, with 8 positions matching TRBD1. CDR1 and CDR2 (germline): SEHNR, FQNEAQ (reference sequence). V shed 1 base, J shed 4 bases, and the junction held 5 bases outside the gene matches. CDR3 length: 15 amino acids. The chain's CDR3 is CASSLVGTGGTEAFF. The CDR3 DNA sequence: TGTGCCAGCAGCTTAGTGGGGACAGGCGGCACTGAAGCTTTCTTT.

This clone was seen once. The chain couples TRBV10-3 to TRBJ1-1; D unresolved. The V and J ends lost 8 bases and 1 base respectively, with 8 bases between them. Germline CDR1 and CDR2: ENHRY and SYGVKD. CDR3 length: 12 residues. In DNA form, the CDR3 reads TGTGCCATCTGGGCAGGGAACACTGAAGCTTTCTTT. Its protein product is CAIWAGNTEAFF.

The chain is built from TRBV3-1 (or the pseudogene TRBV3-2) and TRBJ2-2; 11 bases align to TRBD2. This CDR3 spans 18 amino acids. V gave up 6 bases and J gave up 3 bases; unmatched junction bases: 12. Per the germline V gene, CDR1 is LGHDT and CDR2 is YNNKEL (reference sequence). CDR3 in DNA: TGTGCCAGCAGACGAACTAGCGGGAGTCGTGTTGACACCGGGGAGCTGTTTTTT. Amino acids: CASRRTSGSRVDTGELFF.